Listed here are 26 T cell receptor beta chains from one sample, sequenced in a study of T cells in Graves' hyperthyroidism and ophthalmopathy. Amplification of TCR beta CDR3 regions was performed using RNA transcripts as template. The HTBI primer set served for first-round RT-PCR of the TCR CDR3. TCRdb re-called the multiplex PCR reads with MiXCR, one entry per CDR3 protein. Among roughly 300,000 distinct CDR3 sequences listed, 25% to 30% were seen once. Sequencing was carried out using blood. The receptors were gathered from a man aged 40-50 years with Graves' hyperthyroidism that later progressed to Graves' ophthalmopathy.

This clonotype was detected ten times or more. The chain employs TRBV7-2 and TRBJ2-2; possibly TRBD2 for D (6 bases). Trimming pared 2 bases from V and 5 bases from J, leaving 12 bases between. The CDR3 spans 15 residues. Per germline, CDR1 SGHTA and CDR2 FQGNSA. CDR3 amino acids: CASSLSGVGTGELFF. CDR3 nucleotides: TGTGCCAGCAGCTTATCGGGGGTCGGGACCGGGGAGCTGTTTTTT. Using reference TRBV7-2 and TRBJ2-2 for the parts outside the CDR3, the full variable domain is GAGVSQSPSNKVTEKGKDVELRCDPISGHTALYWYRQSLGQGLEFLIYFQGNSAPDKSGLPSDRFSAERTGGSVSTLTIQRTQQEDSAVYLCASSLSGVGTGELFFGEGSRLTVL.

This clonotype was recorded many times. The chain has TRBV18 and TRBJ2-5; D unclear. Trimming took off 0 bases at V and 4 bases at J, with 9 bases between the two ends. Germline CDR1 KGHSH, CDR2 LQKENI. The CDR3 is 14 residues long. For the CDR3, the DNA is TGTGCCAGCTCACCACCGGGGTTCACAGAGACCCAGTACTTC. As protein: CASSPPGFTETQYF.

The chain recombines TRBV6-5 with TRBJ2-5; D may correspond to TRBD1 or TRBD2 (5 bases each). V lost 8 bases to trimming and J lost 1 base, with 11 bases between them. The CDR3 sequence is 13 residues long. CDR1 and CDR2 from the germline V gene are MNHEY and SVGAGI. CDR3 loop: CASFWGFQETQYF. CDR3 nucleotides: TGTGCCAGCTTCTGGGGGTTCCAAGAGACCCAGTACTTC.

This clonotype was seen repeatedly, ten times or more. The V gene is TRBV6-1, the J gene TRBJ1-1, with TRBD1 identical over 8 bases. The CDR3 is 13 residues long. V lost 6 bases to trimming and J lost 6 bases; unmatched junction nucleotides: 6. Looked up from germline, CDR1 is MNHNS and CDR2 is SASEGT. CDR3 DNA: TGTGCCAGCAGAAGACAGGGGACCGCTGAAGCTTTCTTT. This gives the protein CASRRQGTAEAFF.

This clonotype has a count of ten or more. The chain carries TRBV6-5 and TRBJ2-2, with a tentative D call TRBD1 (6 bases). The V and J ends lost 5 bases and 5 bases respectively, with 15 bases between them. The CDR3 is 15 residues long. Looked up from germline, CDR1 is MNHEY and CDR2 is SVGAGI. The CDR3 protein is CASSPHQGFTGELFF. The CDR3 region has the DNA TGTGCCAGCAGTCCTCACCAGGGGTTTACCGGGGAGCTGTTTTTT.

This clonotype was observed many times. This chain joins TRBV12-3 or TRBV12-4 and TRBJ1-3; TRBD1 agrees at 7 bases. The CDR3 extends over 15 amino acids. After removal of 6 bases from V and 6 bases from J, the junction contained 11 bases not matched to a gene. This CDR3 is CASSHRDSFPNTIYF. The CDR3 DNA is TGTGCCAGCAGCCACCGGGACAGTTTCCCAAACACCATATATTTT.

In this sample, this clonotype turned up many times. V is TRBV27 and J is TRBJ1-6; TRBD1 might be the D (6 bases). Trimming shortened V by 7 bases and J by 0 bases, and 19 bases separated the two germline ends. Germline V gene data show CDR1 as MNHEY and CDR2 as SMNVEV (reference sequence). This CDR3 contains 18 residues. CDR3 nucleotide sequence: TGTGCCAGCACCTATTCGCTAGGACAGAGCTCCTATAATTCACCCCTCCACTTT. It codes for CASTYSLGQSSYNSPLHF.

The CDR3 loop is CASSLDLGRETQYF. DNA of the CDR3: TGTGCCAGCAGCTTAGACCTTGGCAGAGAGACCCAGTACTTC. The chain recombines TRBV7-9 with TRBJ2-5; D not resolved. V was shortened by 1 base and J by 4 bases, with 10 bases between the two germline ends. Per germline, CDR1 SEHNR and CDR2 FQNEAQ (reference sequence). This CDR3 spans 14 amino acids.

This rearrangement joins TRBV2 to TRBJ1-5; TRBD1 aligns across 7 bases. The CDR3 is 17 residues long. Germline values: CDR1 SNHLY, CDR2 FYNNEI. Trimming removed 3 bases from V and 6 bases from J; junction bases left unmatched: 14. The CDR3 protein is CASSERGQGVGIQPQHF. As DNA, the CDR3 is TGTGCCAGCAGTGAGAGGGGTCAGGGGGTAGGGATTCAGCCCCAGCATTTT.

In this sample, this clonotype turned up once. The chain combines TRBV7-9 with TRBJ1-1; D is possibly TRBD1 (6 bases). The V gene's germline CDR1 is SEHNR and CDR2 FQNEAQ (reference sequence). The CDR3 length is 14 residues. V shed 5 bases and J shed 1 base, with 11 bases lying between them. The CDR3 nucleotides are TGTGCCAGCAGCCCCGGGACATCGAACACTGAAGCTTTCTTT. It specifies CASSPGTSNTEAFF.

The chain uses TRBV4-1 and TRBJ2-7; TRBD2 matches at 7 bases. The trim removed 0 bases at V and 2 bases at J, leaving 4 bases unmatched. This CDR3 is 15 amino acids long. Germline CDR1 MGHRA, CDR2 YSYEKL. As DNA, the CDR3 is TGCGCCAGCAGCCAAGAGGAACGGGAGGCCTACGAGCAGTACTTC. Translation: CASSQEEREAYEQYF.

This clonotype was counted at least ten times. The V gene is TRBV28, the J gene TRBJ1-5, with D unresolved. Germline-derived CDR1 and CDR2 are MDHEN and SYDVKM. This CDR3 contains 17 residues. V gave up 6 bases and J gave up 6 bases, with 24 bases separating them. The CDR3: CASRPHGGPGFGQPQHF. The CDR3 DNA reads as TGTGCCAGCAGACCCCACGGCGGGCCGGGGTTTGGTCAGCCCCAGCATTTT.

This clonotype was seen repeatedly, ten times or more. The rearrangement joins TRBV28 to TRBJ2-3; 11 nucleotides align to TRBD2. V lost 2 bases to trimming and J lost 5 bases; unmatched junction nucleotides: 3. CDR3 length equals 15 residues. The germline CDR1 and CDR2 sequences are MDHEN and SYDVKM. CDR3 DNA: TGTGCCAGCAGTTTAACTAGCGGGAGTAAAGATACGCAGTATTTT. This translates into CASSLTSGSKDTQYF.

This clonotype occurred many times. This sequence joins TRBV10-3 and TRBJ1-5, with D uncertain. The germline gives CDR1 ENHRY, CDR2 SYGVKD. The CDR3 consists of 14 residues. V was clipped by 0 bases and J by 6 bases, with 9 bases between them. CDR3 sequence: CAISESLRSQPQHF. The CDR3 nucleotides read TGTGCCATCAGTGAGTCACTCCGGAGTCAGCCCCAGCATTTT.

The CDR3 protein is CASSERPGILGETQYF. CDR3 nucleotides: TGTGCCAGCAGTGAAAGGCCAGGGATTCTCGGAGAGACCCAGTACTTC. This chain links TRBV6-1 with TRBJ2-5, with a possible D match to TRBD1 (5 bases). The V gene lost 2 bases and the J gene lost 4 bases, with 17 bases spanning the gap. The germline V gene encodes CDR1 MNHNS and CDR2 SASEGT. The CDR3 contains 16 residues.

This clonotype was counted ten times or more. This chain uses TRBV9 with TRBJ2-5; TRBD2 matches 16 bases. The V gene end was trimmed by 2 bases and the J gene end by 0 bases; junction bases not matched to a gene: 13. This CDR3 is built from 21 residues. Germline V gene data show CDR1 as SGDLS and CDR2 as YYNGEE. In DNA, the CDR3 is TGTGCCAGCAGCGTGAGCGCGGGACTAGCGGGGGGGAAAGGTTACCAAGAGACCCAGTACTTC. Protein sequence: CASSVSAGLAGGKGYQETQYF.

This clonotype occurred many times. This rearrangement joins TRBV5-1 to TRBJ2-7, with 9 nucleotides matching TRBD1. The CDR3 covers 14 residues. CDR1 is SGHRS, CDR2 YFSETQ, per germline. With V trimmed by 3 bases and J by 4 bases, 5 bases remained unmatched. CDR3: CASSSTGGGYEQYF. The CDR3 nucleotides read TGCGCCAGCAGCTCCACAGGGGGCGGTTACGAGCAGTACTTC.

This clonotype has more than one count but fewer than ten. The chain is built from TRBV20-1 and TRBJ1-5, with 11 bases that match TRBD1. The CDR3 loop spans 15 amino acids. Germline CDR1 is DFQATT and CDR2 is SNEGSKA (reference sequence). J lost 9 bases, V lost 3 bases, and 10 bases had no gene match. Here the CDR3 reads CSARIRDRGLRPQHF. CDR3 DNA sequence: TGCAGTGCTAGGATCCGGGACAGGGGGTTGCGGCCCCAGCATTTT.

This clonotype was seen repeatedly, ten times or more. V and J are TRBV6-5 and TRBJ1-5; D is ambiguous. V was pared by 1 base and J by 5 bases, with 12 bases between. The CDR3 is 15 amino acids. Germline V gene sequence: CDR1 MNHEY, CDR2 SVGAGI. CDR3 bases: TGTGCCAGCAGTTACTTCGGCGGATCGGATCAGCCCCAGCATTTT. Protein product: CASSYFGGSDQPQHF.

This clonotype appeared many times. The chain combines TRBV5-1 with TRBJ1-2, with TRBD1 identical over 8 bases. Germline-derived CDR1 and CDR2 are SGHRS and YFSETQ. V shed 3 bases, J shed 3 bases, and the junction held 4 bases outside the gene matches. The CDR3 runs to 14 residues. Written as DNA, the CDR3 is TGCGCCAGCAGCTCGGGACAGGTGGACTATGGCTACACCTTC. Protein sequence: CASSSGQVDYGYTF.

This clonotype was found many times. The chain links TRBV2 to TRBJ2-5; D is possibly TRBD1 (6 bases). Trimming pared 7 bases from V and 5 bases from J, leaving 14 bases between. The CDR3 spans 13 residues. Germline CDR1 is SNHLY and CDR2 is FYNNEI. Here the CDR3 reads CASTATGWETQYF. The CDR3 bases are TGTGCCAGCACAGCGACAGGCTGGGAGACCCAGTACTTC.

This clonotype was seen many times. The chain joins TRBV6-5 to TRBJ2-5; D not certain. CDR1 and CDR2 (germline): MNHEY, SVGAGI. The CDR3 is 14 amino acids. Trimming left V 7 bases short and J 5 bases short, with 17 bases between. CDR3 region: CASTGVRFGETQYF. CDR3 in DNA: TGTGCCAGCACCGGAGTAAGGTTCGGGGAGACCCAGTACTTC.

The rearrangement joins TRBV6-2 or TRBV6-3 to TRBJ1-3, with D maybe TRBD1 (6 bases). The length of the CDR3 is 16 residues. Between the trimmed V and J ends, which lost 5 bases and 4 bases, there was a span of 18 bases. Germline V gene lookup returns CDR1 MNHEY and CDR2 SVGEGT. CDR3 residues: CASSPITGTRGNTIYF. For the CDR3, the DNA is TGTGCCAGCAGTCCGATTACAGGGACCCGCGGAAACACCATATATTTT.

This clonotype was counted many times. Written as DNA, the CDR3 is TGCAGCGTTGACTTCAACGCAGGCAACAACGAGCAGTACTTC. Translated, it gives CSVDFNAGNNEQYF. The chain combines TRBV29-1 with TRBJ2-7; D is uncertain. The CDR3 is 14 residues long. The V gene's germline CDR1 is SQVTM and CDR2 ANQGSEA. Trimming cost V 3 bases and J 5 bases, with 17 bases left between them.

This clonotype was recorded at least ten times. The CDR3 DNA follows: TGTGCCAGCTCGCCTGGAGCAAACACTGAAGCTTTCTTT. Translated: CASSPGANTEAFF. The gene calls are TRBV18 and TRBJ1-1, with D unclear. V shed 6 bases and J shed 2 bases, with 10 bases lying between them. There are 13 residues in the CDR3. Germline loops: CDR1 KGHSH, CDR2 LQKENI.

Ten or more counts support this clonotype. The chain carries TRBV7-2 and TRBJ1-1; D unresolved. In germline, CDR1 is SGHTA, CDR2 FQGNSA. The V and J ends lost 2 bases and 7 bases respectively, with 11 bases between them. CDR3 length: 13 amino acids. The CDR3 DNA follows: TGTGCCAGCAGCTTACAACCATCGGGTGAAGCTTTCTTT. Translation: CASSLQPSGEAFF.